This T cell receptor beta chain originates from a study of blood T cell repertoires in COVID-19. Study at large: Researchers got acute and convalescent COVID-19 samples from the United States, Italy and Spain. T cells, B-cell-depleted T cells, or PBMCs supplied cDNA or gDNA.

Original processing notes: Amplification of reference gene primers provided the estimated nucleated cell counts. Only in-frame clones appear in the TCRdb table, and some are missing; sequencing was by immunoSEQ multiplex PCR. V, J and clone size derive from that table, while D and trimming were established from the DNA sequence. The table records 90,000 or so clones, about two thirds of them present only once. Germline values: CDR1 LNHNV, CDR2 YYDKDF (reference sequence). The CDR3 consists of 17 residues. After removal of 0 bases from V and 8 bases from J, the junction contained 9 bases not matched to a gene.

Sequencing was done on a sample of peripheral blood. This chain uses TRBV15 with TRBJ1-6; 8 bases map to TRBD1. This TCR came from a woman of 80 years or more with acute or convalescent COVID-19. This CDR3 reads CATSRDLADRADSPLHF. The DNA for the CDR3 is TGTGCCACCAGCAGAGATCTGGCGGACAGGGCCGATTCACCCCTCCACTTT.